The 23 T cell receptor beta chains presented below share a single source sample, sequenced in a study of neurological immune-mediated disorders. TCRdb re-called the 5' RACE reads through MiXCR, storing one row per CDR3 protein. The repertoire has roughly 10,000 distinct CDR3 sequences, roughly 20% of them found once; the top ten carry around 50%. Specimen: CD8+ T cells from blood. The receptors originated from a woman aged 55 to 70 with HTLV-1-associated myelopathy (HAM/TSP).

This clonotype is medium-sized by share. The chain is built from TRBV7-9 and TRBJ2-2; TRBD1 might be the D (5 bases). The CDR3 runs to 16 residues. Germline V gene data show CDR1 as SEHNR and CDR2 as FQNEAQ (reference sequence). Trimming removed 5 bases from V and 2 bases from J, with 15 bases in between. The CDR3 sequence: CASSAPGNLNTGELFF. In DNA form, the CDR3 reads TGTGCCAGCAGCGCACCAGGGAACTTAAACACCGGGGAGCTGTTTTTT. The whole variable domain, filled in from reference TRBV7-9 and TRBJ2-2, reads DTGVSQNPRHKITKRGQNVTFRCDPISEHNRLYWYRQTLGQGPEFLTYFQNEAQLEKSRLLSDRFSAERPKGSFSTLEIQRTEQGDSAMYLCASSAPGNLNTGELFFGEGSRLTVL.

The table lists this clonotype with many counts. The V and J genes are TRBV20-1 and TRBJ1-2, with unresolved D. The V and J ends lost 7 bases and 4 bases respectively, with 13 bases between them. CDR1 and CDR2 (germline): DFQATT, SNEGSKA (reference sequence). CDR3 length equals 12 residues. The CDR3 spells CSVRQTGYGYTF. CDR3 coding DNA: TGCAGTGTCCGTCAGACGGGCTATGGCTACACCTTC.

The chain links TRBV20-1 to TRBJ2-5; tentative D call: TRBD2 (6 bases). Germline CDR1 and CDR2: DFQATT and SNEGSKA (reference sequence). There are 15 residues in the CDR3. V was trimmed by 6 bases and J by 3 bases, leaving 20 bases between them. The chain's CDR3 is CSAIYLRGSKETQYF. The CDR3 DNA reads as TGCAGTGCAATCTACCTCCGGGGGAGCAAAGAGACCCAGTACTTC.

This clonotype was found many times. The genes are TRBV6-6 and TRBJ2-3; 10 bases align to TRBD2. V shed 3 bases and J 2 bases; nucleotides not matched to a gene: 11. This CDR3 contains 18 residues. Germline V lookup: CDR1 MNHNY, CDR2 SVGAGI (reference sequence). The CDR3: CASSYLAGESSHTDTQYF. In DNA, the CDR3 is TGTGCCAGCAGTTATCTAGCGGGGGAATCATCACACACAGATACGCAGTATTTT.

The chain recombines TRBV5-1 with TRBJ1-1; TRBD1 matches at 8 bases. Germline lookup yields CDR1 SGHRS and CDR2 YFSETQ. The CDR3 is 14 amino acids. V shed 4 bases, J shed 1 base, and the junction held 3 bases outside the gene matches. The CDR3 bases are TGCGCCAGCAGCGAGGACAGGGAGAACACTGAAGCTTTCTTT. Translated, it gives CASSEDRENTEAFF.

This clonotype was observed at least ten times. The chain recombines TRBV11-2 with TRBJ2-3; 8 bases agree with TRBD2. Germline-derived CDR1 and CDR2 are SGHAT and FQNNGV. CDR3 length equals 18 residues. Unmatched junction bases numbered 11, after V lost 0 bases and J lost 3 bases. As DNA, the CDR3 is TGTGCCAGCAGCTTAGACCCGGGGGGGGCGTGGGAAACAGATACGCAGTATTTT. Protein product: CASSLDPGGAWETDTQYF. Based on the CDR3 plus reference TRBV11-2 and TRBJ2-3, the full variable domain is EAGVAQSPRYKIIEKRQSVAFWCNPISGHATLYWYQQILGQGPKLLIQFQNNGVVDDSQLPKDRFSAERLKGVDSTLKIQPAKLEDSAVYLCASSLDPGGAWETDTQYFGPGTRLTVL.

This clonotype was observed at least ten times. The V gene is TRBV5-1, the J gene TRBJ2-7; tentatively, D is TRBD2 (5 bases). Looked up from germline, CDR1 is SGHRS and CDR2 is YFSETQ. The CDR3 totals 13 residues. The V gene lost 4 bases and the J gene lost 1 base, with 9 bases spanning the gap. This CDR3 reads CASSTRTSYEQYF. The CDR3 DNA follows: TGCGCCAGCAGCACCCGGACTTCCTACGAGCAGTACTTC.

At least ten counts were recorded for this clonotype. The gene calls are TRBV27 and TRBJ2-4; TRBD1 matches 12 bases. The J segment lost 6 bases and the V segment lost 4 bases, leaving 7 bases of the junction unmatched. Germline CDR1 and CDR2: MNHEY and SMNVEV (reference sequence). CDR3 length: 16 residues. The CDR3 loop reads CASSWGQGASRNIQYF. As DNA, the CDR3 is TGTGCCAGCAGTTGGGGACAGGGGGCTTCGCGAAACATTCAGTACTTC.

The table lists this clonotype with many counts. This chain uses TRBV20-1 with TRBJ1-1; TRBD1 is a possible D gene (5 bases). The CDR3 has 13 amino acids. Germline values: CDR1 DFQATT, CDR2 SNEGSKA (reference sequence). The V gene lost 3 bases and the J gene lost 5 bases, with 13 bases spanning the gap. CDR3 nucleotide sequence: TGCAGTGCTAGTTGGCAGGGTGGGACTGAAGCTTTCTTT. This sequence encodes CSASWQGGTEAFF.

This clonotype was found many times. The V and J genes are TRBV21-1 and TRBJ2-3; the D call in the table, TRBD2, was not verified against the DNA. TRBV21-1 is a recognized pseudogene. This CDR3 region has 18 residues. The CDR3 loop is CASSKEGGGGSSTDTQYF. The CDR3 bases are TGTGCCAGCAGCAAAGAGGGCGGGGGGGGTTCTAGCACAGATACGCAGTATTTT.

This clonotype was seen repeatedly, ten times or more. This chain joins TRBV7-9 and TRBJ2-1; 7 bases match TRBD1. Germline V CDR1 and CDR2: SEHNR, FQNEAQ (reference sequence). The CDR3 is 14 amino acids. Trimming removed 8 bases from V and 2 bases from J; junction bases left unmatched: 6. The CDR3 sequence: CASHVRGPYNEQFF. The CDR3 coding sequence is TGTGCCAGCCACGTAAGGGGGCCCTACAATGAGCAGTTCTTC.

This clonotype was observed many times. The V call is TRBV4-1, the J call TRBJ2-7, with D hard to call. V was pared by 1 base and J by 3 bases, with 13 bases between. This CDR3 has 15 amino acids. Germline V gene data show CDR1 as MGHRA and CDR2 as YSYEKL. CDR3 in amino acids: CASSQAVRPHYEQYF. The CDR3 nucleotides are TGCGCCAGCAGCCAAGCCGTTCGGCCGCACTACGAGCAGTACTTC.

In this sample, this clonotype turned up many times. The J gene is TRBJ2-2, the V gene TRBV12-3 or TRBV12-4; 8 bases map to TRBD1. Germline trimming cut 3 bases from V and 8 bases from J; bases unmatched to any gene: 8. CDR3 length: 15 residues. CDR3 in amino acids: CASSFQQGASGELFF. Here the CDR3 DNA reads TGTGCCAGCAGTTTTCAGCAGGGGGCATCAGGGGAGCTGTTTTTT.

This clonotype was counted ten times or more. The chain carries TRBV20-1 and TRBJ2-7; D is perhaps TRBD2 (6 bases). The length of the CDR3 is 15 residues. Germline lookup yields CDR1 DFQATT and CDR2 SNEGSKA (reference sequence). V lost 0 bases and J lost 1, with 13 bases in between. CDR3 amino acids: CSARDRRVGSYEQYF. The CDR3 bases are TGCAGTGCTAGAGATCGGAGGGTCGGGTCCTACGAGCAGTACTTC.

The chain uses TRBV20-1 and TRBJ2-1, with D possibly being TRBD2 (5 bases). Germline values: CDR1 DFQATT, CDR2 SNEGSKA (reference sequence). Trimming left V 1 base short and J 9 bases short, with 19 bases between. This CDR3 spans 15 amino acids. The CDR3 DNA is TGCAGTGCTAGAGGTCTGGGAACTCGCACTAGTGAGCAGTTCTTC. This gives the protein CSARGLGTRTSEQFF.

This clonotype was recorded at least ten times. The V call is TRBV6-5, the J call TRBJ2-1; D not certain. Germline CDR1 and CDR2: MNHEY and SVGAGI. The CDR3 consists of 12 residues. Trimming pared 6 bases from V and 11 bases from J, leaving 14 bases between. Here the CDR3 DNA reads TGTGCCAGCAGCCCGGAAGGGTGGCAGCAGTTCTTC. It is translated as CASSPEGWQQFF.

This clonotype is labeled medium-sized. The rearrangement uses TRBV27 and TRBJ1-4, with a possible D match to TRBD1 (5 bases). There are 12 residues in the CDR3. V was trimmed by 6 bases and J by 9 bases, leaving 11 bases between them. Per germline, CDR1 MNHEY and CDR2 SMNVEV (reference sequence). The CDR3 bases are TGTGCCAGCAGCCCCGGGGCCAAAAAACTGTTTTTT. Translating it yields CASSPGAKKLFF.

This clonotype was seen at least ten times. The chain couples TRBV29-1 to TRBJ2-1; possible D gene TRBD1, 5 bases. The CDR3 extends over 15 amino acids. Germline CDR1 SQVTM, CDR2 ANQGSEA. Between the trimmed V and J ends, which lost 0 bases and 2 bases, there was a span of 11 bases. CDR3 nucleotides: TGCAGCGTTGAAGACCGGACACCCCCCTACAATGAGCAGTTCTTC. Translating it yields CSVEDRTPPYNEQFF.

This clonotype has at least ten counts. The J gene is TRBJ2-7, the V gene TRBV4-2, with 14 bases matching TRBD2. Per germline, CDR1 LGHNA and CDR2 YNFKEQ. V was clipped by 1 base and J by 6 bases; unmatched bases: 2. The CDR3 runs 15 residues. In DNA form, the CDR3 reads TGTGCCAGCAGCCAAGGACTAGCGGGGGGGCTCGAGCAGTACTTC. This codes for CASSQGLAGGLEQYF.

This clonotype was counted a single time. V is TRBV5-1 and J is TRBJ2-1; no clear D. Germline assignment: CDR1 SGHRS and CDR2 YFSETQ. Trimming stripped 5 bases from V and 3 bases from J, with 6 bases between. The CDR3 covers 12 residues. The CDR3 DNA reads TGCGCCAGCAGAACCGGCTACAATGAGCAGTTCTTC. Translation gives CASRTGYNEQFF.

The V call is TRBV7-3, the J call TRBJ2-1; 7 bases are a match to TRBD1. Unmatched junction bases numbered 10, after V lost 4 bases and J lost 4 bases. Germline assignment: CDR1 SGHTA and CDR2 FQGTGA. CDR3 length: 16 amino acids. The CDR3 protein is CASSSSGTASYNEQFF. Here the CDR3 DNA reads TGTGCCAGCAGCTCGTCCGGGACAGCTAGTTACAATGAGCAGTTCTTC.

This clonotype has at least ten counts. CDR3: CASSSLAGTYEQYF. The DNA of the CDR3 is TGTGCCAGCAGTTCTCTAGCGGGGACCTACGAGCAGTACTTC. This chain links TRBV6-5 with TRBJ2-7, with TRBD2 matching over 9 bases. This CDR3 has 14 amino acids. Germline trimming cut 4 bases from V and 2 bases from J; bases unmatched to any gene: 3. Germline values: CDR1 MNHEY, CDR2 SVGAGI.

This clonotype was seen many times. The chain is built from TRBV20-1 and TRBJ2-7, with D maybe TRBD1 (5 bases). The CDR3 totals 15 residues. Germline CDR1 DFQATT, CDR2 SNEGSKA (reference sequence). V was shortened by 2 bases and J by 3 bases, with 17 bases between the two germline ends. CDR3 region: CSARRAGMNGYEQYF. CDR3 bases: TGCAGTGCTAGAAGGGCAGGGATGAATGGCTACGAGCAGTACTTC.